The following is a T cell receptor beta chain sequence with its context. Libraries were prepared by immunoSEQ multiplex PCR; TCRdb keeps only in-frame clonotypes and omits some of them. There are around 110,000 clones in the sample; around 90% occur only once, and roughly 8% lies in the top ten. The sample is drawn from a study of T cell responses to AZD1222 COVID-19 vaccine. This specimen was peripheral blood, taken 28 days after the second AZD1222 dose. This clonotype was obtained from an adult who received the AZD1222 COVID-19 vaccine.

CDR3: CASSIGQAYNEQFF. The CDR3 nucleotides read TGTGCCAGTAGTATAGGACAGGCGTACAATGAGCAGTTCTTC. The rearrangement joins TRBV19 to TRBJ2-1, with D maybe TRBD1 (6 bases). This CDR3 comprises 14 residues. V lost 1 base and J 4 bases, leaving 8 bases between the germline ends. Germline V gives CDR1 LNHDA, CDR2 SQIVND (reference sequence).